This T cell receptor (beta chain) was identified during a study of T cell responses to AZD1222 COVID-19 vaccine. Study-wide findings and caveats: Increased Spike-specific TCR breadth and depth were observed after two AZD1222 doses. Clonal diversity may have been underestimated in mostly white British donors. Unmutated variant regions are reportedly targeted by nearly half of spike-specific TCRs.

Deletions cut 3 bases from V and 4 bases from J, with 15 bases between. Germline values: CDR1 DFQATT, CDR2 SNEGSKA (reference sequence). The CDR3 covers 14 residues. Comment on this clone: The antigen is unknown.

Repertoires were generated with immunoSEQ multiplex PCR, while TCRdb's copy carries only in-frame clones and drops some. The sample has about 220,000 clones; approximately 94% are singletons. This clonotype was sampled from an adult in good health. The source material was peripheral blood, sampled on day 0 of MenACWY control vaccination. The genes are TRBV20-1 and TRBJ2-5; TRBD1 or TRBD2 may be the D gene (5 bases each). This CDR3 is CSASLRARGETQYF. Written as DNA, the CDR3 is TGCAGTGCTAGTCTTCGAGCGAGGGGAGAGACCCAGTACTTC.